This T cell receptor beta chain originates from a study of cytomegalovirus exposure and HLA in healthy donors (dated by TCRdb to the late 2010s). Some background on the complete study: According to an earlier analysis of a few hundred of the donors, 200 million or so T cells yielded roughly 110 million unique TCR beta sequences and roughly 280 Gb of sequence data. An early release covering 550 to 650 HLA-typed donors comprised approximately 290 gigabases of sequencing data and roughly 86 million unique TCR sequences. Among the roughly 400 genotyped donors, approximately 81% belonged to the genetic ancestry cluster associated with self-reported Caucasian donors. The aim of the study was to test whether cataloging public T cell receptors could identify signatures of past pathogen exposure. The study profiled the T cell repertoires of approximately 700 subjects by immunosequencing and related them to cytomegalovirus serostatus. Besides the first cohort of about 730 subjects, a separate validation cohort made up of over 95 different subjects was used. High-throughput TCR immunosequencing, statistical association of individual TCRs with disease status, and machine learning were combined to predict cytomegalovirus infection status. In a later analysis, previously published TCR beta repertoires from 550 to 700 donors were re-analyzed and high-resolution HLA genotyping was added so that TCR occurrence patterns could be studied. Rather than drawing on any new phenotypic data, the later analysis identified candidate immune exposures from TCR beta sequences and the way those sequences occurred across donors. In an earlier analysis of more than 550 of the donors, high-throughput TCR beta sequencing was used to judge whether each TCR beta V gene segment behaved as functional or pseudogenic. Donor age, sex, ethnicity and CMV serostatus were compiled together with the repertoire data. A later genetic analysis took genome-wide SNP genotypes for about three fifths of the 666 donors and used that subset as a discovery cohort. All discovery cohort repertoires had been generated using a single sequencing platform. HLA typing included class I and class II loci at four-digit resolution. Typing coverage differed by locus: A, B, C, DRB1 and DQB1 were typed in roughly 629-630 donors, DQA1 in about 500, DPA1 in approximately 610, and DPB1 in 472. A few DR-DQ haplotypes were handled as single units for association and clustering because linkage in the cohort was strong. Among over 350 genotyped donors of the cohort, an average of about 240,000 unique TCR beta nucleotide sequences were sequenced per donor, 15% to 20% of them non-productive.

Taken from cysteine to phenylalanine, the CDR3 has 15 residues. The DNA shown is the 45-base CDR3, in frame from base 1. According to the germline V gene, CDR1 reads MDHEN and CDR2 reads SYDVKM. Germline trimming: 4 bases from V, 4 bases from J; junction bases outside gene matches: 5. The cohort consisted of 600 to 700 healthy bone marrow donors. At the time of sampling, all cohort members were nominally healthy, though unrecorded immune exposures were likely present. The donor tested CMV seropositive and was one of the 289 seropositive cohort members. Every donor gave a peripheral blood sample, and the peripheral blood mononuclear cells from that sample were used for TCR beta sequencing. The Qiagen DNeasy Blood Extraction Kit was used to extract genomic DNA from the blood cell samples. What the authors observed across the whole study: A later analysis reported that several top co-occurrence clusters appeared linked to parvovirus B19, influenza, CMV and Epstein-Barr virus. Assigning TCR associations to individual alleles was difficult when HLA alleles, especially DR and DQ, strongly co-occurred. A later analysis found that TCR association rates varied across HLA loci, with DRB1 alleles showing the most associated TCRs and HLA-C alleles the fewest. Compared with the roughly 670-donor mean, donors in an Asian-associated ancestry cluster had fewer N-insertions in productive TCRs, according to a later genetic analysis. A group of highly shared sequence variants was considered likely to be a technical artifact of the sequencing pipeline. At a false discovery rate of 0.05, a later analysis linked 16,951 TCR beta sequences to specific HLA alleles. V-gene and J-gene trimming of TCR beta chains was associated with a missense DCLRE1C variant in a later genetic analysis, and the association was replicated in an independent cohort. Across donors, most TCR sequences were observed very rarely, whereas some public TCRs were present in many individuals. Roughly uniform sequencing depth across donors was assumed in presence/absence analyses, although this assumption may not hold. Because HLA typing was missing for some donors at each locus, association tests included only the typed subset. In an earlier analysis of roughly 560 of the donors, most TCR beta V segments were observed in productive rearrangements about 87% or about 30% of the time, broadly matching IMGT annotations. A few of the identified cytomegalovirus-associated TCR beta chains were confirmed in vitro to be specific for cytomegalovirus antigens. It was suggested by the authors that the approach could potentially be generalized to other disease states and immunological phenotypes. Only TCR beta chains were sequenced in this cohort, and the absence of alpha or paired-chain data limited detectable features. A later analysis found that HLA-associated TCR beta chains were more clonally expanded and had lower generation probabilities than equally common non-associated chains. Some IMGT-functional V segments, including TRBV6-2 and TRBV6-3, could not be distinguished by the 87-base-pair reads and were therefore excluded. Linkage disequilibrium might explain the correlated functional status among segregating V segments, but an unknown experimental factor could not be ruled out. For the cohort, immune exposure information was limited to CMV serostatus. A further reported finding was that TCR beta sequences accurately predicted the HLA-A and HLA-B alleles for most subjects in the first cohort. Because counts were too low, 15 or so rarely observed V segments, including chromosome 9 orphons, were excluded from the earlier analysis of fewer than 650 of the donors. The classifier was reported to diagnose cytomegalovirus status with high specificity and sensitivity in both the original and validation cohorts. In the study, about 150 TCR beta chains were listed as associated with cytomegalovirus. A later analysis found that most CMV-associated TCR beta chains appeared HLA-restricted, with HLA associations seemingly driven largely by CMV exposure.

Receptor amplification or capture employed the immunoSEQ multiplex PCR assay. For the multiplex PCR, a mixture combining 60 forward primers for TCR Vbeta segments and 13 reverse primers for TCR Jbeta segments was used. The CDR3 region of rearranged TCR beta genes was amplified from genomic DNA with a multiplex PCR assay. The amplified TCR beta libraries were sequenced on the Illumina HiSeq System as 87-base-pair reads. Concerning the study's data processing: A later analysis tallied around 80 million unique TCR beta chains across the approximately 670 repertoires, and some 12 million of those chains were shared by two or more donors. Raw reads were error-corrected and collapsed into unique sequences with a nearest-neighbor algorithm that merged closely related sequences to remove PCR and sequencing errors. Alignment of CDR3 sequences to IMGT reference sequences was used to assign V, D and J gene segments. For a sequence to be retained, a match of at least six nucleotides was required to both a V gene segment and a J gene segment. Rearrangements were classified as productive when the CDR3 lacked stop codons and remained in frame with V and J, and all other rearrangements were classified as non-productive. Following IMGT convention, CDR3 was defined as the stretch from the second conserved V-encoded cysteine up to the conserved J-encoded phenylalanine. The earlier analysis of about 500 of the donors excluded sequences that lacked an unambiguous match to a single V gene segment. An earlier analysis of 450 to 650 of the donors called V segments functional above 56.7% productive rearrangements and segregating when the between-donor standard deviation exceeded 5%. To diagnose cytomegalovirus status from the catalog of TCR beta chain sequences, a statistical classification framework was built. In a later analysis, V and J genes were assigned by comparing TCR nucleotide sequences against IMGT/GENE-DB human TR gene sequences. Using the TCRdist pipeline, a later analysis assigned CDR3 sequences along with most-parsimonious VDJ recombination scenarios. In a later analysis, each TCR beta chain was defined by its CDR3 amino acid sequence together with its V-gene family, and reads lacking a unique V-gene family were excluded. As a way to deal with suspected cross-contamination and a sequencing artifact, a later analysis dropped nearly 600 nucleotide sequences that were highly shared and had low generation probability. In a later analysis, a clonal expansion index for each public chain was calculated from normalized within-repertoire ranks of inferred template counts. A later analysis computed generation probabilities with a VDJ recombination model fitted to out-of-frame rearrangements, and checked the results against IGoR. In a later analysis, hypergeometric tests were used to score TCR-TCR, TCR-HLA and TCR-CMV co-occurrence, with a repertoire-size bias correction applied to TCR pairs. In a later analysis, false discovery rates were estimated by permuting HLA or CMV assignments 20 times. In a later analysis, co-occurring TCRs were grouped with DBSCAN, and TCRdist sequence similarity was added when clustering was performed within HLA-allele-positive subsets. Repertoires with fewer than 30,000 or more than 120,000 public chains were left out of co-occurrence clustering, as were four to six repertoires with anomalous nucleotide sharing. TCRdb obtained this table from immuneACCESS and retained in-frame rearrangements with V and J assigned. These tables miss some clones; where compared with another copy, unresolved V genes account for less than half of the shortfall, and the remainder is unexplained. V and J calls and clone size are given by that table; D and trimming were obtained from the DNA. The sample has under 150,000 clones on record, approximately 80% of them singletons. Of the sample, roughly 6.2% falls within the top ten clones.

Of note for this clone: Its antigen is not yet known. Base qualities are not provided; no much larger clone lies one nucleotide away.

Source material: PBMCs. This TCR derives from a woman aged 35 to 49 in good health and CMV-seropositive. The V and J segments used are TRBV28 and TRBJ2-2; 8 bases in the junction line up with TRBD2. The CDR3 region: CASSSSGRATGELFF. In nucleotides, the sequence is TGTGCCAGCAGTTCGAGCGGGAGAGCCACCGGGGAGCTGTTTTTT.